The rows below give T cell receptor beta chains drawn from one sample of a study of neurological immune-mediated disorders. One entry per CDR3 protein results from TCRdb running MiXCR on the 5' RACE reads. The profile shows 40,000 to 60,000 distinct CDR3 sequences, less than 15% of them singletons. Sequencing input: PBMCs. The source of these receptors is a male donor with HTLV-1-associated myelopathy (HAM/TSP). Both conserved end residues are part of each CDR3. D genes are given only for firm matches. Only some rows state a clone size, as once, few, many or a class for expanded clones.

CDR3nt: TGCGCCAGCAGCTTGGCCGGGGGGAACACTGAAGCTTTCTTT
CDR3aa: CASSLAGGNTEAFF
abundance: many
j_gene: TRBJ1-1
v_gene: TRBV5-1
d_gene: NA

CDR3nt: TGCGCCAGCAGCTTGCAAGAAGCCTACGAGCAGTACTTC
CDR3aa: CASSLQEAYEQYF
abundance: many
j_gene: TRBJ2-7
v_gene: TRBV5-1
d_gene: NA

CDR3nt: TGTGCCATCACGCCCGGTCGTGCGCCCCTCCACTTT
CDR3aa: CAITPGRAPLHF
abundance: many
j_gene: TRBJ1-6
v_gene: TRBV10-3
d_gene: NA

CDR3nt: TGTGCCAGCAGTTTAGCGGGAAACTATGGCTACACCTTC
CDR3aa: CASSLAGNYGYTF
abundance: many
j_gene: TRBJ1-2
v_gene: TRBV12-3/TRBV12-4
d_gene: NA

CDR3nt: TGTGCCAGCAGCTTATTTCAGGGGATGCAGTTCTTC
CDR3aa: CASSLFQGMQFF
abundance: NA
j_gene: TRBJ2-1
v_gene: TRBV11-3
d_gene: NA

CDR3nt: TGCAGCCCCCCGAGGTTGGGCAATCAGCCCCAGCATTTT
CDR3aa: CSPPRLGNQPQHF
abundance: many
j_gene: TRBJ1-5
v_gene: TRBV29-1
d_gene: NA

CDR3nt: TGCAGTGCTACAAAATCGGGCATTTCGGGGTGGGCTACGCAGTATTTT
CDR3aa: CSATKSGISGWATQYF
abundance: many
j_gene: TRBJ2-3
v_gene: TRBV20-1
d_gene: NA

CDR3nt: TGTGCCAGCAGCTTAACAACAGACACAGATACGCAGTATTTT
CDR3aa: CASSLTTDTDTQYF
abundance: many
j_gene: TRBJ2-3
v_gene: TRBV7-9
d_gene: NA

CDR3nt: TGTGCCAGCAGTCTAATTACCTTCGGGACAGGGTTACACAATGAGCAGTTCTTC
CDR3aa: CASSLITFGTGLHNEQFF
abundance: many
j_gene: TRBJ2-1
v_gene: TRBV12-3/TRBV12-4
d_gene: TRBD1

CDR3nt: TGTGCCAGCAGCCCGACTAGCGGGGGGGGTCGAGAGACCCAGTACTTC
CDR3aa: CASSPTSGGGRETQYF
abundance: NA
j_gene: TRBJ2-5
v_gene: TRBV7-2
d_gene: TRBD2

CDR3nt: TGCAGTGCTAGAGGTAGCGGGGATCACGAGCAGTACTTC
CDR3aa: CSARGSGDHEQYF
abundance: many
j_gene: TRBJ2-7
v_gene: TRBV20-1
d_gene: TRBD2

CDR3nt: TGTGCCAGCTCACCAACGGGGGGACGCAATCAGCCCCAGCATTTT
CDR3aa: CASSPTGGRNQPQHF
abundance: NA
j_gene: TRBJ1-5
v_gene: TRBV18
d_gene: NA

CDR3nt: TGCAGTGCTAGTACTAGCAGGCGATATAGCACAGATACGCAGTATTTT
CDR3aa: CSASTSRRYSTDTQYF
abundance: NA
j_gene: TRBJ2-3
v_gene: TRBV20-1
d_gene: NA

CDR3nt: TGTGCCAGCAGCTTCGGCAGCTACTACGAGCAGTACTTC
CDR3aa: CASSFGSYYEQYF
abundance: many
j_gene: TRBJ2-7
v_gene: TRBV5-8
d_gene: NA

CDR3nt: TGCGCCAGCAGCTTCTGGGGCGCGCCCTCTGGGGCCAACGTCCTGACTTTC
CDR3aa: CASSFWGAPSGANVLTF
abundance: many
j_gene: TRBJ2-6
v_gene: TRBV5-1
d_gene: NA

CDR3nt: TGCAGTGCTAGGTCAGGGGGATTCTACAATGAGCAGTTCTTC
CDR3aa: CSARSGGFYNEQFF
abundance: many
j_gene: TRBJ2-1
v_gene: TRBV20-1
d_gene: TRBD1

CDR3nt: NA
CDR3aa: CASSFYICSASTGLSQPQHF
abundance: few
j_gene: TRBJ1-5
v_gene: TRBV7-2
d_gene: NA

CDR3nt: TGTGCCAGCAGTTTTTTGGGGACTACCCAAAATTTT
CDR3aa: CASSFLGTTQNF
abundance: NA
j_gene: TRBJ1-4
v_gene: TRBV28
d_gene: NA

CDR3nt: TGTGCCAGCAGTCGTACCGCGGGACGCTGGGAGCCCCAGCATTTT
CDR3aa: CASSRTAGRWEPQHF
abundance: many
j_gene: TRBJ1-5
v_gene: TRBV12-3/TRBV12-4
d_gene: NA

CDR3nt: TGTGCCAGCAGCCAACCGGGACGGAGCTATAGCTACACCTTC
CDR3aa: CASSQPGRSYSYTF
abundance: NA
j_gene: TRBJ1-2
v_gene: TRBV3-1
d_gene: NA

CDR3nt: TGCAGTGCTAGGAGAGGGGCAGCTATTATCTATGGCTACACCTTC
CDR3aa: CSARRGAAIIYGYTF
abundance: many
j_gene: TRBJ1-2
v_gene: TRBV20-1
d_gene: NA

CDR3nt: TGTGCCAGCAGTTACTCGACAGGGGCGAAAAACACTGAAGCTTTCTTT
CDR3aa: CASSYSTGAKNTEAFF
abundance: many
j_gene: TRBJ1-1
v_gene: TRBV6-5
d_gene: TRBD1

CDR3nt: TGTGCCAGCAGCTTTGAAACACGAAACCAAGAGACCCAGTACTTC
CDR3aa: CASSFETRNQETQYF
abundance: many
j_gene: TRBJ2-5
v_gene: TRBV7-6
d_gene: NA

CDR3nt: TGTGCCAGCAGCTCCTTTAATCAGCCCCAGCATTTT
CDR3aa: CASSSFNQPQHF
abundance: many
j_gene: TRBJ1-5
v_gene: TRBV7-2
d_gene: NA

CDR3nt: TGTGCCAGCAGCTTGGACGTGGATCAGCCCCAGCATTTT
CDR3aa: CASSLDVDQPQHF
abundance: many
j_gene: TRBJ1-5
v_gene: TRBV5-4
d_gene: NA

CDR3nt: TGCAGCGTTGATTTAGGGACGCCGGAGAAACTGTTTTTT
CDR3aa: CSVDLGTPEKLFF
abundance: many
j_gene: TRBJ1-4
v_gene: TRBV29-1
d_gene: NA

CDR3nt: TGTGCCAGCAGCCGGACCTCAGGGGGCACAGATACGCAGTATTTT
CDR3aa: CASSRTSGGTDTQYF
abundance: many
j_gene: TRBJ2-3
v_gene: TRBV7-9
d_gene: NA

CDR3nt: TGCAGTGCTTCCCCGGGGGCGGCCGCTTTCTTT
CDR3aa: CSASPGAAAFF
abundance: many
j_gene: TRBJ1-1
v_gene: TRBV20-1
d_gene: NA

CDR3nt: TGTGCCAGCAGTTGGGCGGGGGCCCCTTTGATCTTC
CDR3aa: CASSWAGAPLIF
abundance: many
j_gene: TRBJ2-1
v_gene: TRBV6-7
d_gene: NA

CDR3nt: TGTGCCAGCAGATCCCGGGGGGCCAACTATGGCTACACCTTC
CDR3aa: CASRSRGANYGYTF
abundance: many
j_gene: TRBJ1-2
v_gene: TRBV28
d_gene: NA

CDR3nt: TGCAGTGCTAGAGAGAGCCACGCTGAAGCTTTCTTT
CDR3aa: CSARESHAEAFF
abundance: many
j_gene: TRBJ1-1
v_gene: TRBV20-1
d_gene: NA

CDR3nt: TGCGCCAGCAGCTTGGCTCAATCCGGGGATACGCAGTATTTT
CDR3aa: CASSLAQSGDTQYF
abundance: many
j_gene: TRBJ2-3
v_gene: TRBV5-1
d_gene: NA

CDR3nt: TGCAGTGCTAGATCACCCTCTTGGGGCGGTCAGTACTTC
CDR3aa: CSARSPSWGGQYF
abundance: many
j_gene: TRBJ2-4
v_gene: TRBV20-1
d_gene: NA

CDR3nt: TGTGCCAGCAGTTTCCGCCTTTTTAACTATGGCTACACCTTC
CDR3aa: CASSFRLFNYGYTF
abundance: many
j_gene: TRBJ1-2
v_gene: TRBV12-3/TRBV12-4
d_gene: NA

CDR3nt: TGTGCCAGCAACAAAGGGACACCCGGGATAAGGGAGGGGGAGACCCAGTACTTC
CDR3aa: CASNKGTPGIREGETQYF
abundance: many
j_gene: TRBJ2-5
v_gene: TRBV12-3/TRBV12-4
d_gene: NA

CDR3nt: TGTGCCAGCAGCTTCAGCCATTCCGCGGTGGAGCTGTTTTTT
CDR3aa: CASSFSHSAVELFF
abundance: many
j_gene: TRBJ2-2
v_gene: TRBV5-4
d_gene: NA

CDR3nt: TGCAGCGTTGACCGGGGGTACTACAATGAGCAGTTCTTC
CDR3aa: CSVDRGYYNEQFF
abundance: many
j_gene: TRBJ2-1
v_gene: TRBV29-1
d_gene: NA

CDR3nt: TGTGCCAGCAGCCCCCTCTCAACACCTAACTATGGCTACACCTTC
CDR3aa: CASSPLSTPNYGYTF
abundance: many
j_gene: TRBJ1-2
v_gene: TRBV11-2
d_gene: NA

CDR3nt: TGTGCCACCAGCAAGGGACTTCCTGAGCAGTTCTTC
CDR3aa: CATSKGLPEQFF
abundance: many
j_gene: TRBJ2-1
v_gene: TRBV15
d_gene: NA

CDR3nt: TGCGCCAGCAGCTCGGTCCCGGGGGGAGAGACCCAGTACTTC
CDR3aa: CASSSVPGGETQYF
abundance: many
j_gene: TRBJ2-5
v_gene: TRBV5-1
d_gene: TRBD2

CDR3nt: TGTGCCAGCAGCTCCTCGACAGGGGGTGCAACACTAGCCAAAAACATTCAGTACTTC
CDR3aa: CASSSSTGGATLAKNIQYF
abundance: many
j_gene: TRBJ2-4
v_gene: TRBV7-2
d_gene: TRBD1

CDR3nt: TGCAGTGCTGGCGACAGGCTTATTCAGTACTTC
CDR3aa: CSAGDRLIQYF
abundance: NA
j_gene: TRBJ2-4
v_gene: TRBV20-1
d_gene: NA

CDR3nt: TGTGCCAGCAGTGGACAGGGCTACGAGCAGTACTTC
CDR3aa: CASSGQGYEQYF
abundance: many
j_gene: TRBJ2-7
v_gene: TRBV25-1
d_gene: TRBD1

CDR3nt: TGCGCCAGCAGCTTACTCTCGGGGGACCCTATCGAGCAGTACTTC
CDR3aa: CASSLLSGDPIEQYF
abundance: many
j_gene: TRBJ2-7
v_gene: TRBV5-1
d_gene: NA

CDR3nt: TGTGCCAGCAGCCGTGGGACAGCGGCCGGGGGACTCACCTACGAGCAGTACTTC
CDR3aa: CASSRGTAAGGLTYEQYF
abundance: many
j_gene: TRBJ2-7
v_gene: TRBV4-2
d_gene: NA